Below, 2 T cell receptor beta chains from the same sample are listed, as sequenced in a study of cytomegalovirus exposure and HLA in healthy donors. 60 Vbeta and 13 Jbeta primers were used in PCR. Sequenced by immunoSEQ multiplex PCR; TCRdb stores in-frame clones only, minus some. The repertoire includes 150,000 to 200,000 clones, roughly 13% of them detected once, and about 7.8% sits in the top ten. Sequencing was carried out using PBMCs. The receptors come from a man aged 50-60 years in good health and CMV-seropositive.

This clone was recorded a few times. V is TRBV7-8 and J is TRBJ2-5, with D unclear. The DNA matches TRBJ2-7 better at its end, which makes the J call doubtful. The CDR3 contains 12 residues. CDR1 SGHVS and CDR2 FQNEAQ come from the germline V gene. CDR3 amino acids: CASSPNTYEQYF. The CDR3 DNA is TGTGCCAGCAGCCCGAATACCTACGAGCAGTACTTC.

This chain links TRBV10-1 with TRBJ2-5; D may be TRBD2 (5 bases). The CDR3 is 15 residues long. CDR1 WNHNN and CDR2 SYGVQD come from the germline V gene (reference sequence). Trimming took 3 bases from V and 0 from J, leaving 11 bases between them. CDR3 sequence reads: CASSDGGGDQETQYF. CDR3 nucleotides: TGCGCCAGCAGTGATGGTGGAGGAGACCAAGAGACCCAGTACTTC.